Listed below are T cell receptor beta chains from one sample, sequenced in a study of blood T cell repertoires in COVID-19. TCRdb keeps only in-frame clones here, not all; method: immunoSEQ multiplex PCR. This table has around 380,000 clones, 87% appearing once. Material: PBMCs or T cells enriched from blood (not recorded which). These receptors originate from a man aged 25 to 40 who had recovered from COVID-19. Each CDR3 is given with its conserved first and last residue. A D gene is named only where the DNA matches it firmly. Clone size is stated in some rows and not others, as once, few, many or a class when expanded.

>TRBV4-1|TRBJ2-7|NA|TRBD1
CASSQESQGQGIYEQYF
TGCGCCAGCAGCCAAGAAAGCCAGGGACAGGGAATCTACGAGCAGTACTTC
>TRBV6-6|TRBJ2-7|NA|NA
CASSYSKDSYEQYF
TGTGCCAGCAGTTACTCAAAGGACAGCTACGAGCAGTACTTC
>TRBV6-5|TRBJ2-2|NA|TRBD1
CASRGTGLVGELFF
TGTGCTAGTCGAGGGACAGGGCTCGTCGGGGAGCTGTTTTTT
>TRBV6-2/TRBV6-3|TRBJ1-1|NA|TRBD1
CASSYGDRGNTEAFF
TGTGCCAGCAGTTACGGGGACAGGGGGAACACTGAAGCTTTCTTT
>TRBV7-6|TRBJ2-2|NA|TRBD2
CASSRLAGASGTGELFF
TGTGCCAGCAGCCGACTAGCGGGGGCCTCGGGCACCGGGGAGCTGTTTTTT
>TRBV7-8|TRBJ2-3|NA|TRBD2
CASSSGQTSGGRDTQYF
TGTGCCAGCAGCTCGGGTCAAACTAGCGGGGGGAGGGATACGCAGTATTTT
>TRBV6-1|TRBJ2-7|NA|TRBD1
CASTEPYGQGRYEQYF
TGTGCCAGCACTGAACCGTACGGACAGGGGCGCTACGAGCAGTACTTC
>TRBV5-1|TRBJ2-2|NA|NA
CASSLVATGELFF
TGCGCCAGCAGCTTGGTGGCAACCGGGGAGCTGTTTTTT
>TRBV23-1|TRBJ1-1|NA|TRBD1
CASRDRGSTEAFF
TGCGCCAGCAGAGACAGGGGTTCCACTGAAGCTTTCTTT
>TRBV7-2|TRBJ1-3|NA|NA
CASSLRGNTIYF
TGTGCCAGCAGCTTACGGGGAAACACCATATATTTT
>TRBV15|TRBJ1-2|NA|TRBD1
CATSPTGNYGYTF
TGTGCCACCAGCCCGACAGGGAACTATGGCTACACCTTC
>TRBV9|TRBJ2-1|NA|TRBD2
CASSVVGGTSGEFNEQFF
TGTGCCAGCAGCGTAGTAGGGGGGACTAGCGGGGAATTCAATGAGCAGTTCTTC
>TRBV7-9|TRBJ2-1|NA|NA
CASSWDNNEQFF
TGTGCCAGCAGCTGGGACAATAATGAGCAGTTCTTC
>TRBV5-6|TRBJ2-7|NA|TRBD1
CASSRDRGYHEQYF
TGTGCCAGCAGCCGGGACAGGGGTTACCACGAGCAGTACTTC
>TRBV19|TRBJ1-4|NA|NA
CASTQRGEKLFF
TGTGCCAGTACCCAGAGAGGGGAAAAACTGTTTTTT
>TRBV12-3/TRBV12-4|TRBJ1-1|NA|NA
CASIKSGDTEAFF
TGTGCCAGCATTAAATCCGGGGACACTGAAGCTTTCTTT
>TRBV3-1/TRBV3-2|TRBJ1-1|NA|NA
CASSRALNTEAFF
TGTGCCAGCAGCCGGGCCTTGAACACTGAAGCTTTCTTT
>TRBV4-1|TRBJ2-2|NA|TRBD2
CASSQGAGETGELFF
TGCGCCAGCAGCCAAGGCGCGGGGGAAACCGGGGAGCTGTTTTTT
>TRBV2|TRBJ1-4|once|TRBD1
CASRDRVDEKLFF
TGTGCCAGCCGCGACAGGGTTGATGAAAAACTGTTTTTT
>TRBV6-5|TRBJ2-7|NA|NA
CASSSLPTSLTYEQYF
TGTGCCAGCAGTTCCCTACCGACTAGTTTGACGTACGAGCAGTACTTC
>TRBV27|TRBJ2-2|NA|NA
CASSLRGYTGELFF
TGTGCCAGCAGTTTAAGGGGGTACACCGGGGAGCTGTTTTTT
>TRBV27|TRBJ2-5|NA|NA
CASSLLGVSETQYF
TGTGCCAGCAGTTTATTAGGGGTTAGTGAGACCCAGTACTTC
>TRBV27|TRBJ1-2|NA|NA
CASSYGYGYTF
TGTGCCAGCAGTTACGGCTATGGCTACACCTTC
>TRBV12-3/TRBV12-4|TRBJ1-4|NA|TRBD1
CASSRTGNEKLFF
TGTGCCAGCAGCCGGACAGGGAATGAAAAACTGTTTTTT
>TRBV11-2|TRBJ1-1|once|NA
CASSLAVPDYSGAFF
TGTGCCAGCAGCTTAGCCGTCCCGGATTACTCGGGGGCTTTCTTT
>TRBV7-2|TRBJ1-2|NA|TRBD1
CASSADRGPYGYTF
TGTGCCAGCAGCGCGGACAGGGGACCTTATGGCTACACCTTC
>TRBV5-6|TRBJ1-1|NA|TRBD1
CASSFTGALNTEAFF
TGTGCCAGCAGCTTTACAGGGGCCCTAAACACTGAAGCTTTCTTT
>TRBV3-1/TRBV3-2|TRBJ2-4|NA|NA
CASSPVSHKNIQYF
TGTGCCAGCAGCCCGGTTAGCCACAAAAACATTCAGTACTTC
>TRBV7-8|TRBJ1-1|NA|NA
CASSLDVVGTEAFF
TGTGCCAGCAGCTTAGACGTTGTCGGGACTGAAGCTTTCTTT
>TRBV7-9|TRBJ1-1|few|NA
CASSSGSEEAFF
TGTGCCAGCAGCTCAGGATCGGAAGAAGCTTTCTTT
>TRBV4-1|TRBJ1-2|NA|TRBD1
CASSRDRGYTF
TGCGCCAGCAGCCGGGACAGGGGCTACACCTTC